These 15 T cell receptor beta chains came from one sample sequenced in a study of beta chain features in type 1 diabetes. What was sequenced were expressed TCRB transcripts, since all of the isolated RNA had been reverse transcribed. Sequenced by immunoSEQ multiplex PCR; TCRdb stores in-frame clones only, minus some. The table has roughly 370,000 clones, about 15% seen once. The sample taken for sequencing was naive CD4+ T cells from blood. These receptors were obtained from a man aged 30 to 39 in good health.

This clone was seen a few times. The chain combines TRBV6-5 with TRBJ2-1; D perhaps matches TRBD1 (5 bases). The V and J ends lost 6 bases and 10 bases respectively, with 16 bases between them. There are 13 residues in the CDR3. Germline CDR1 reads MNHEY; CDR2 reads SVGAGI. The CDR3 here is CASSLFQGVEQFF. CDR3 in DNA: TGTGCCAGCAGCCTATTCCAGGGTGTGGAGCAGTTCTTC.

At least ten counts were recorded for this clone. The chain carries TRBV7-2 and TRBJ1-3, with TRBD1 as a possible D gene (6 bases). There are 14 residues in the CDR3. Germline V gene lookup returns CDR1 SGHTA and CDR2 FQGNSA. V dropped 3 bases and J dropped 4 bases, with 10 bases sitting between them. The chain's CDR3 is CASSFVGQGNTIYF. The CDR3 DNA reads as TGTGCCAGCAGCTTTGTCGGACAGGGAAACACCATATATTTT.

The gene calls are TRBV20-1 and TRBJ1-1, with D perhaps matching TRBD1 (5 bases). The V gene lost 6 bases and the J gene lost 11 bases, with 16 bases spanning the gap. Germline assignment: CDR1 DFQATT and CDR2 SNEGSKA (reference sequence). This CDR3 is 11 amino acids long. CDR3 coding DNA: TGCAGTGCAGGAATAACAGGCGGGGCTTTCTTT. It codes for CSAGITGGAFF.

This clone was detected a few times. V and J are TRBV4-1 and TRBJ2-1; 8 bases match TRBD2. Germline CDR1 MGHRA, CDR2 YSYEKL. The CDR3 length is 15 residues. V lost 1 base, J lost 4 bases, and 3 bases stayed unmatched. The CDR3 DNA sequence: TGCGCCAGCAGCCAAGCTCTAGCGGGTTACAATGAGCAGTTCTTC. It yields the protein CASSQALAGYNEQFF.

The table lists this clone with a few counts. The chain recombines TRBV30 with TRBJ1-2; 7 bases align to TRBD1. CDR3 length: 13 residues. V was pared by 3 bases and J by 1 base, with 2 bases of the junction left unmatched. The germline V gene encodes CDR1 GTSNPN and CDR2 SVGIG (reference sequence). The CDR3 DNA reads as TGTGCCTGGAGCGGACAGGTTAACTATGGCTACACCTTC. This gives the protein CAWSGQVNYGYTF.

The sample holds a few counts of this clone. The rearrangement joins TRBV7-6 to TRBJ2-5; possibly TRBD1 for D (5 bases). The V end lost 1 base, the J end lost 1 base, and 10 bases lay between the germline ends. The CDR3 runs 15 residues. Germline CDR1 reads SGHVS; CDR2 reads FNYEAQ. The DNA of the CDR3 is TGTGCCAGCAGCTTAGGACAGAATTTCCAAGAGACCCAGTACTTC. Amino acid sequence: CASSLGQNFQETQYF.

The CDR3, as DNA: TGTGCCAGCAGCGCAACAGGGGCTGGGGCCAACGTCCTGACTTTC. Its protein is CASSATGAGANVLTF. The rearrangement links TRBV9 to TRBJ2-6, with 7 bases aligning to TRBD1. V lost 3 bases, J lost 2 bases, and 2 bases stayed unmatched. The CDR3 covers 15 residues. Germline V gene lookup returns CDR1 SGDLS and CDR2 YYNGEE.

This clone has a handful of counts. This rearrangement joins TRBV16 to TRBJ1-4; D not certain. Germline values: CDR1 KGHSY, CDR2 FQNENV. V shed 5 bases and J shed 3 bases, with 13 bases lying between them. CDR3 size: 15 residues. The CDR3, as DNA: TGTGCCAGCAGCGCCGGCCCAGACGCTAATGAAAAACTGTTTTTT. Translating gives CASSAGPDANEKLFF.

The chain couples TRBV7-2 to TRBJ2-3; 8 bases align to TRBD1. Germline lookup yields CDR1 SGHTA and CDR2 FQGNSA. Germline trimming cut 5 bases from V and 3 bases from J; bases unmatched to any gene: 7. The CDR3 has 15 residues. CDR3 bases: TGTGCCAGCAGCCAGACAGGGGCATTGACAGATACGCAGTATTTT. Amino acid sequence: CASSQTGALTDTQYF.

The chain carries TRBV30 and TRBJ2-1; 8 bases align to TRBD2. The J segment lost 1 base and the V segment lost 7 bases, leaving 15 bases of the junction unmatched. This CDR3 has 17 amino acids. Germline loops: CDR1 GTSNPN, CDR2 SVGIG (reference sequence). The CDR3 DNA reads as TGTGCCTCCTCAGGGCGGTCACTAGCGGTATCCTACAATGAGCAGTTCTTC. It translates to CASSGRSLAVSYNEQFF.

There are a few counts of this clone. The rearrangement uses TRBV7-2 and TRBJ1-3; tentatively, D is TRBD1 (6 bases). The CDR3 spans 15 residues. The germline gives CDR1 SGHTA, CDR2 FQGNSA. Trimming left V 7 bases short and J 4 bases short, with 17 bases between. The CDR3 DNA sequence: TGTGCCAGCACCCTCCGGGGGGGCGCCGGAAACACCATATATTTT. Translated: CASTLRGGAGNTIYF. Using reference TRBV7-2 and TRBJ1-3 for the parts outside the CDR3, the full variable domain is GAGVSQSPSNKVTEKGKDVELRCDPISGHTALYWYRQSLGQGLEFLIYFQGNSAPDKSGLPSDRFSAERTGGSVSTLTIQRTQQEDSAVYLCASTLRGGAGNTIYFGEGSWLTVV.

This clone was observed a handful of times. The CDR3 spells CASSGGSLSLEQFF. The CDR3 DNA reads as TGTGCCAGCAGCGGGGGCTCGCTGTCACTTGAGCAGTTCTTC. The V and J genes are TRBV7-6 and TRBJ2-1; TRBD1 might be the D (6 bases). V was shortened by 5 bases and J by 9 bases, with 17 bases between the two germline ends. Looked up from germline, CDR1 is SGHVS and CDR2 is FNYEAQ. The CDR3 loop spans 14 amino acids.

V gene TRBV29-1 combines with J gene TRBJ2-3, with 8 nucleotides matching TRBD2. The CDR3 sequence is 15 residues long. The germline CDR1 and CDR2 sequences are SQVTM and ANQGSEA. V dropped 7 bases and J dropped 4; count of bases not matched to a gene: 13. The CDR3 DNA reads as TGCAGCGGCCAACCCTCGGGACTAGTTGCAGATACGCAGTATTTT. Translation: CSGQPSGLVADTQYF.

This clone was counted only a few times. This chain links TRBV7-2 with TRBJ2-3; D might be TRBD1 (5 bases). V was shortened by 5 bases and J by 2 bases, with 11 bases between the two germline ends. The CDR3 runs to 14 residues. CDR1 and CDR2 from the germline V gene are SGHTA and FQGNSA. CDR3 protein: CASSPIGATDTQYF. Here the CDR3 DNA reads TGTGCCAGCAGCCCCATAGGGGCCACAGATACGCAGTATTTT. The full variable domain, rest sourced from reference TRBV7-2 and TRBJ2-3, is GAGVSQSPSNKVTEKGKDVELRCDPISGHTALYWYRQSLGQGLEFLIYFQGNSAPDKSGLPSDRFSAERTGGSVSTLTIQRTQQEDSAVYLCASSPIGATDTQYFGPGTRLTVL.

This clone showed up just a few times. The chain couples TRBV28 to TRBJ2-7; the D gene could be TRBD1 or TRBD2 (5 bases each). Germline loops: CDR1 MDHEN, CDR2 SYDVKM. The CDR3 covers 14 residues. Trimming stripped 2 bases from V and 0 bases from J, with 8 bases between. This chain's CDR3 is CASSLGGYSYEQYV. The CDR3 nucleotides are TGTGCCAGCAGTTTAGGGGGTTACTCCTACGAGCAGTACGTC.